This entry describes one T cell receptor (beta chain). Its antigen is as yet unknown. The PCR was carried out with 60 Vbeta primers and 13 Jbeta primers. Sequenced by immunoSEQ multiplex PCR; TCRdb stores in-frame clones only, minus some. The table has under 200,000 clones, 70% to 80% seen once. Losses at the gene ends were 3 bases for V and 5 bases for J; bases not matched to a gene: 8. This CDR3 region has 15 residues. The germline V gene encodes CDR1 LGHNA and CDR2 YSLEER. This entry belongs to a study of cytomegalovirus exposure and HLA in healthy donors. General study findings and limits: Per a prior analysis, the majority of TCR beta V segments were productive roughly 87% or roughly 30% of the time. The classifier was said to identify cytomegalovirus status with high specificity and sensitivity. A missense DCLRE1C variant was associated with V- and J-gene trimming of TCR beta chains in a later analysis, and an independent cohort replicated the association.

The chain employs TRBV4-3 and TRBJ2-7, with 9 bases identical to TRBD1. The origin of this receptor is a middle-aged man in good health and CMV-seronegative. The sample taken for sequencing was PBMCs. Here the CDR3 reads CASSQLGQGNHEQYF. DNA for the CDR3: TGCGCCAGCAGCCAGCTGGGACAGGGAAACCACGAGCAGTACTTC.